The present TCR beta chain was sequenced within a study of cytomegalovirus exposure and HLA in healthy donors. Turning to the study itself: Tens of millions of unique TCR sequences came from HLA-typed donors in an early release. Study results and limitations: A later analysis appeared to link common viral pathogens to several of the most significant clusters. Diagnosis of cytomegalovirus status made by the classifier reportedly showed high specificity and sensitivity.

A remark on this clone: What it recognizes is unknown.

The PCR employed 60 Vbeta primers together with 13 Jbeta primers. The table came from immunoSEQ multiplex PCR; TCRdb's copy has only in-frame clones and leaves some out. The data show 100,000 to 150,000 clones, 75% to 85% seen once. Sequenced sample: PBMCs. This clonotype was sampled from a middle-aged woman in good health and CMV-seronegative.

The CDR3 loop reads CASSPQRAIQETQYF. The DNA for the CDR3 is TGTGCCAGCAGCCCACAGAGGGCCATCCAAGAGACCCAGTACTTC. The V gene is TRBV7-2, the J gene TRBJ2-5, with a weak D call TRBD2 (5 bases). The germline V and J ends were trimmed by 5 bases and 1 base, with 14 bases remaining between them. CDR3 size: 15 residues. Per germline, CDR1 SGHTA and CDR2 FQGNSA.